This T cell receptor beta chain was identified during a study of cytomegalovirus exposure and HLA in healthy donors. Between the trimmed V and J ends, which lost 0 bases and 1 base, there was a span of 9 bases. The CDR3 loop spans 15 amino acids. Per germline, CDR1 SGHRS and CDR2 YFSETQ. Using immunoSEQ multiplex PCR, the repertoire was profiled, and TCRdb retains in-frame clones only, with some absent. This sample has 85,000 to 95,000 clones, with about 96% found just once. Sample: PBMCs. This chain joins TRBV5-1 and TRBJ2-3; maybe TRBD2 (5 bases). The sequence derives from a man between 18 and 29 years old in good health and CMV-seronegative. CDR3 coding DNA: TGCGCCAGCAGCTTGGCGGCGGGTGGCACAGATACGCAGTATTTT. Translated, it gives CASSLAAGGTDTQYF.